Shown below are 31 T cell receptor beta chains from a single sample sequenced in a study of OX40 agonist ivuxolimab in advanced cancers. Here immunoSEQ multiplex PCR was the method, and the copy in TCRdb shows in-frame clones only, minus some. The sample lists 60,000 to 85,000 clones, roughly 90% occurring once. The sequencing here drew on CD4+ or CD8+ T cells sorted from blood, taken in a trial of the OX40 agonist ivuxolimab. The receptors were sampled from an adult with an advanced solid tumor such as melanoma, head and neck, liver or kidney cancer.

The chain joins TRBV30 to TRBJ1-3; D gene unclear. Germline assignment: CDR1 GTSNPN and CDR2 SVGIG (reference sequence). The germline V and J ends were trimmed by 4 bases and 2 bases, with 6 bases remaining between them. This CDR3 contains 12 residues. The CDR3 nucleotides read TGTGCCTGGACCCCAGCTGGAAACACCATATATTTT. It codes for CAWTPAGNTIYF.

CDR3 nucleotide sequence: TGTGCCAGCAGTTCGTGGGACAGATCTTATGGCTACACCTTC. This sequence encodes CASSSWDRSYGYTF. This chain uses TRBV27 with TRBJ1-2; 7 positions agree with TRBD1. V was clipped by 4 bases and J by 5 bases; unmatched bases: 7. CDR3 length equals 14 residues. Germline assignment: CDR1 MNHEY and CDR2 SMNVEV (reference sequence).

This chain links TRBV28 with TRBJ2-5; perhaps TRBD2 as D (6 bases). CDR3 length: 12 residues. Looked up from germline, CDR1 is MDHEN and CDR2 is SYDVKM. V lost 6 bases and J lost 4, with 9 bases in between. Here the CDR3 DNA reads TGTGCCAGCAGCGGGGGAGTAGAGACCCAGTACTTC. As protein: CASSGGVETQYF.

The chain employs TRBV5-1 and TRBJ2-3; no clear D gene. This CDR3 spans 13 amino acids. V lost 0 bases and J 4 bases, leaving 6 bases between the germline ends. CDR1 is SGHRS and CDR2 is YFSETQ in the germline V gene. The CDR3 nucleotides are TGCGCCAGCAGCTTGGGGCTTCCAGATACGCAGTATTTT. Residues: CASSLGLPDTQYF.

The rearrangement uses TRBV5-1 and TRBJ1-6; 7 positions match TRBD1. The CDR3 extends over 15 amino acids. Trimming removed 5 bases from V and 8 bases from J; junction bases left unmatched: 10. Germline V gene data show CDR1 as SGHRS and CDR2 as YFSETQ. Here the CDR3 reads CASRERQGTDSPLHF. In DNA, the CDR3 is TGCGCCAGCAGGGAGAGACAGGGCACGGATTCACCCCTCCACTTT.

The V and J genes are TRBV7-2 and TRBJ2-4; TRBD1 is a possible D gene (6 bases). The V and J ends lost 1 base and 3 bases respectively, with 7 bases between them. CDR1 is SGHTA, CDR2 FQGNSA, per germline. The length of the CDR3 is 14 residues. CDR3: CASSLEQGKNIQYF. For the CDR3, the DNA is TGTGCCAGCAGCTTAGAACAGGGCAAAAACATTCAGTACTTC.

The rearrangement links TRBV5-1 to TRBJ2-1; D perhaps matches TRBD2 (5 bases). Trimming stripped 2 bases from V and 1 base from J, with 7 bases between. In germline, CDR1 is SGHRS, CDR2 YFSETQ. The CDR3 runs 14 residues. As DNA, the CDR3 is TGCGCCAGCAGCTTCCCGGGGTCCTACAATGAGCAGTTCTTC. Translation gives CASSFPGSYNEQFF.

The chain links TRBV10-3 to TRBJ2-7; 9 nucleotides agree with TRBD2. The CDR3 covers 14 residues. V trimming: 2 bases; J trimming: 4 bases; junction bases outside the gene matches: 3. Germline loops: CDR1 ENHRY, CDR2 SYGVKD. The CDR3 sequence is CAISEGGLAYEQYF. The CDR3 coding sequence is TGTGCCATCAGTGAGGGGGGACTAGCTTACGAGCAGTACTTC.

This clone was observed a handful of times. The chain carries TRBV4-3 and TRBJ2-6, with 7 positions matching TRBD2. Losses at the gene ends were 5 bases for V and 0 bases for J; bases not matched to a gene: 10. Per germline, CDR1 LGHNA and CDR2 YSLEER. The CDR3 has 18 residues. This CDR3 is CASSAGDGTYSGANVLTF. CDR3 nucleotide sequence: TGCGCCAGCAGCGCGGGAGACGGAACCTACTCTGGGGCCAACGTCCTGACTTTC.

This sequence joins TRBV7-2 and TRBJ1-1, with D possibly TRBD1 on 5 matching bases. The length of the CDR3 is 14 residues. Looked up from germline, CDR1 is SGHTA and CDR2 is FQGNSA. Deletions cut 0 bases from V and 4 bases from J, with 9 bases between. Written as DNA, the CDR3 is TGTGCCAGCAGCTTAGCAGGGGAAGGCACTGAAGCTTTCTTT. This encodes CASSLAGEGTEAFF.

The V gene is TRBV4-3, the J gene TRBJ2-3; D unclear. The CDR3 runs to 15 residues. The V end lost 1 base, the J end lost 2 bases, and 10 bases lay between the germline ends. Per the germline V gene, CDR1 is LGHNA and CDR2 is YSLEER. CDR3 residues: CASSQGAGITDTQYF. CDR3 bases: TGCGCCAGCAGCCAAGGGGCAGGAATCACAGATACGCAGTATTTT.

This sequence joins TRBV4-1 and TRBJ2-3; D is unresolved. V was clipped by 2 bases and J by 7 bases, with 10 bases between them. The length of the CDR3 is 13 residues. The germline V gene has CDR1 MGHRA and CDR2 YSYEKL. In nucleotides, the CDR3 is TGCGCCAGCAGCCAACTTCAGGTCAATACGCAGTATTTT. Translation gives CASSQLQVNTQYF.

This chain uses TRBV16 with TRBJ1-5, with D possibly being TRBD1 (5 bases). The germline V and J ends were trimmed by 0 bases and 4 bases, with 13 bases remaining between them. The CDR3 sequence is 16 residues long. Germline CDR1 KGHSY, CDR2 FQNENV. The CDR3 DNA follows: TGTGCCAGCAGCCAATCTGGGGGTGGAGGAAATCAGCCCCAGCATTTT. This gives the protein CASSQSGGGGNQPQHF.

This clone was recorded once. The rearrangement links TRBV25-1 to TRBJ1-3; D is unresolved. Germline V gives CDR1 MGHDK, CDR2 SYGVNS. This CDR3 is built from 12 residues. V was trimmed by 6 bases and J by 0 bases, leaving 3 bases between them. CDR3 sequence reads: CASRASGNTIYF. The CDR3 nucleotides are TGTGCCAGCAGGGCCTCTGGAAACACCATATATTTT. The whole variable domain, remainder taken from reference TRBV25-1 and TRBJ1-3, is EADIYQTPRYLVIGTGKKITLECSQTMGHDKMYWYQQDPGMELHLIHYSYGVNSTEKGDLSSESTVSRIRTEHFPLTLESARPSHTSQYLCASRASGNTIYFGEGSWLTVV.

This chain uses TRBV7-2 with TRBJ1-1, with D possibly matching TRBD1 (5 bases). Germline values: CDR1 SGHTA, CDR2 FQGNSA. The CDR3 runs to 14 residues. V lost 2 bases and J lost 2, with 9 bases in between. The CDR3 loop is CASSLYGANTEAFF. The CDR3 nucleotides are TGTGCCAGCAGCTTATATGGGGCTAACACTGAAGCTTTCTTT. The entire variable domain, with the rest obtained from reference TRBV7-2 and TRBJ1-1, is as follows: GAGVSQSPSNKVTEKGKDVELRCDPISGHTALYWYRQSLGQGLEFLIYFQGNSAPDKSGLPSDRFSAERTGGSVSTLTIQRTQQEDSAVYLCASSLYGANTEAFFGQGTRLTVV.

The chain joins TRBV4-3 to TRBJ1-1, with 10 bases fitting TRBD1. This CDR3 is 15 amino acids long. V gave up 0 bases and J gave up 5 bases; unmatched junction bases: 3. Per germline, CDR1 LGHNA and CDR2 YSLEER. The CDR3 protein is CASSQERTGGTEAFF. As DNA, the CDR3 is TGCGCCAGCAGCCAAGAACGGACAGGGGGAACTGAAGCTTTCTTT.

This chain joins TRBV5-1 and TRBJ2-2; D perhaps matches TRBD2 (6 bases). Trimming stripped 3 bases from V and 3 bases from J, with 15 bases between. The CDR3 spans 16 residues. The germline V gene encodes CDR1 SGHRS and CDR2 YFSETQ. CDR3 sequence: CASSWAGTLDTGELFF. CDR3 sequence (DNA): TGCGCCAGCAGCTGGGCCGGGACTTTGGACACCGGGGAGCTGTTTTTT.

The gene calls are TRBV28 and TRBJ1-1; 9 bases match TRBD1. The CDR3 runs to 15 residues. Trimming at V came to 2 bases and at J to 2 bases, leaving 3 bases not matched to a gene. Germline V CDR1 and CDR2: MDHEN, SYDVKM. CDR3 sequence: CASSLRDRVNTEAFF. For the CDR3, the DNA is TGTGCCAGCAGTTTAAGGGACAGGGTCAACACTGAAGCTTTCTTT.

The chain recombines TRBV5-1 with TRBJ2-1, with TRBD1 matching 10 bases. The germline V gene encodes CDR1 SGHRS and CDR2 YFSETQ. CDR3 length: 15 amino acids. V shed 3 bases and J 3 bases; nucleotides not matched to a gene: 3. The DNA for the CDR3 is TGCGCCAGCAGCTACGGGACAGGGGACTACAATGAGCAGTTCTTC. Its translation is CASSYGTGDYNEQFF.

This clone occurred once. CDR3 region: CASSLASGGSNQPQHF. CDR3 nucleotides: TGTGCCAGCAGTTTAGCGTCAGGGGGTAGCAATCAGCCCCAGCATTTT. This chain uses TRBV28 with TRBJ1-5; the match to TRBD1 covers 7 bases. This CDR3 comprises 16 residues. V shed 2 bases and J 0 bases; nucleotides not matched to a gene: 4. In germline, CDR1 is MDHEN, CDR2 SYDVKM.

V and J are TRBV30 and TRBJ1-3, with unresolved D. Looked up from germline, CDR1 is GTSNPN and CDR2 is SVGIG (reference sequence). V dropped 0 bases and J dropped 4 bases, with 4 bases sitting between them. The CDR3 covers 12 residues. This chain's CDR3 is CAWSVLGNTIYF. Here the CDR3 DNA reads TGTGCCTGGAGTGTATTGGGAAACACCATATATTTT. Using reference TRBV30 and TRBJ1-3 for the parts outside the CDR3, the full variable domain is SQTIHQWPATLVQPVGSPLSLECTVEGTSNPNLYWYRQAAGRGLQLLFYSVGIGQISSEVPQNLSASRPQDRQFILSSKKLLLSDSGFYLCAWSVLGNTIYFGEGSWLTVV.

This sequence joins TRBV7-2 and TRBJ2-7; D gene unclear. The CDR3 has 11 residues. Germline V gene data show CDR1 as SGHTA and CDR2 as FQGNSA. Trimming removed 6 bases from V and 2 bases from J, with 5 bases in between. The CDR3 protein is CASRRTYEQYF. The CDR3 DNA is TGTGCCAGCAGGCGTACCTACGAGCAGTACTTC.

The chain uses TRBV11-2 and TRBJ1-2; no clear D gene. The CDR3 is 15 residues long. The germline V gene has CDR1 SGHAT and CDR2 FQNNGV. Deletions cut 1 base from V and 1 base from J, with 10 bases between. The CDR3 coding sequence is TGTGCCAGCAGCTTAGGAACAGCCAGTAACTATGGCTACACCTTC. This translates into CASSLGTASNYGYTF.

The J gene is TRBJ1-1, the V gene TRBV30, with D unresolved. The CDR3 length is 13 residues. CDR1 and CDR2 from the germline V gene are GTSNPN and SVGIG (reference sequence). Between the trimmed V and J ends, which lost 3 bases and 3 bases, there was a span of 11 bases. In nucleotides, the CDR3 is TGTGCCTGGAGCCAAGGAGGTTACACTGAAGCTTTCTTT. Translating it yields CAWSQGGYTEAFF.

V gene TRBV5-1 combines with J gene TRBJ1-2, with 9 bases fitting TRBD1. J lost 5 bases, V lost 3 bases, and 11 bases had no gene match. Germline-derived CDR1 and CDR2 are SGHRS and YFSETQ. This CDR3 comprises 16 residues. The CDR3 is CASSSNPGTGTYGYTF. CDR3 sequence (DNA): TGCGCCAGCAGCTCAAACCCCGGGACAGGGACTTATGGCTACACCTTC.

This chain joins TRBV5-8 and TRBJ2-7, with D possibly being TRBD2 (6 bases). Germline assignment: CDR1 SGHTS and CDR2 YDEGEE. Trimming cost V 1 base and J 6 bases, with 20 bases left between them. The CDR3 covers 16 residues. CDR3 region: CASSLLGGFFASEQYF. In DNA form, the CDR3 reads TGTGCCAGCAGCTTGTTGGGGGGATTCTTTGCATCCGAGCAGTACTTC.

This chain's CDR3 is CASSQGFAGDSYEQYF. The CDR3 nucleotides read TGCGCCAGCAGCCAAGGATTTGCGGGAGACTCCTACGAGCAGTACTTC. This chain joins TRBV4-3 and TRBJ2-7; 7 bases fit TRBD2. V lost 1 base to trimming and J lost 0 bases; unmatched junction nucleotides: 6. CDR3 length: 16 amino acids. Germline V gene data show CDR1 as LGHNA and CDR2 as YSLEER.

The table lists this clone with a count of one. The chain joins TRBV6-1 to TRBJ2-6; D possibly matches TRBD1 or TRBD2 (5 bases each). Germline lookup yields CDR1 MNHNS and CDR2 SASEGT. CDR3 length: 17 residues. V was shortened by 2 bases and J by 0 bases, with 11 bases between the two germline ends. The CDR3 DNA is TGTGCCAGCAGTGAAAGGGGCGGGCCCTCTGGGGCCAACGTCCTGACTTTC. Encoded protein: CASSERGGPSGANVLTF.

The chain recombines TRBV5-1 with TRBJ2-1; D may be TRBD1 or TRBD2 (6 bases each). The CDR3 consists of 16 residues. CDR1 and CDR2 from the germline V gene are SGHRS and YFSETQ. Trimming took off 0 bases at V and 3 bases at J, with 13 bases between the two ends. The CDR3, as DNA: TGCGCCAGCAGCTTGGGAACGGGGGACATCTACAATGAGCAGTTCTTC. Its translation: CASSLGTGDIYNEQFF.

The chain combines TRBV18 with TRBJ2-7; TRBD1 matches 7 bases. CDR1 and CDR2 (germline): KGHSH, LQKENI. The CDR3 contains 12 residues. V lost 3 bases and J lost 7; bases outside the gene matches: 3. The CDR3 spells CASSPDREEQYF. CDR3 nucleotide sequence: TGTGCCAGCTCACCTGACAGGGAAGAGCAGTACTTC.

The rearrangement joins TRBV4-1 to TRBJ2-2; D is unclear. The CDR3 length is 15 residues. The V gene lost 1 base and the J gene lost 5 bases, with 11 bases spanning the gap. Germline V gives CDR1 MGHRA, CDR2 YSYEKL. The chain's CDR3 is CASSQGGRRTGELFF. CDR3 DNA sequence: TGCGCCAGCAGCCAAGGAGGCAGAAGAACCGGGGAGCTGTTTTTT.